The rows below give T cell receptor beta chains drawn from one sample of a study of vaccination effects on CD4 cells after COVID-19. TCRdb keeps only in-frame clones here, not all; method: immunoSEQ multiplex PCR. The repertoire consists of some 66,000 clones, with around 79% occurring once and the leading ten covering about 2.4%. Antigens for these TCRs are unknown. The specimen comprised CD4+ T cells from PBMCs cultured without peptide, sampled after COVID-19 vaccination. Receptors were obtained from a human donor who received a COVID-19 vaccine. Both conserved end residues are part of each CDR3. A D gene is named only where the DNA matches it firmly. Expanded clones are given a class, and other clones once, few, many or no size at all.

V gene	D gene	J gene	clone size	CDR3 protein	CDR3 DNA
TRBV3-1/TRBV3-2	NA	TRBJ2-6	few	CASSPAIGDSASSGANVLTF	TGTGCCAGCAGCCCCGCAATAGGCGACAGCGCCAGCTCTGGGGCCAACGTCCTGACTTTC
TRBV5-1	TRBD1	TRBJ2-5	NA	CASSLGGQGQETQYF	TGCGCCAGCAGCTTGGGGGGACAGGGGCAGGAGACCCAGTACTTC
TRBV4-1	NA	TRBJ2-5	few	CASSHPAREETQYF	TGCGCCAGCAGCCATCCAGCTAGAGAAGAGACCCAGTACTTC
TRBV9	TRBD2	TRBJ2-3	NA	CASSVGLAGGADTQYF	TGTGCCAGCAGCGTTGGACTAGCGGGGGGCGCAGATACGCAGTATTTT
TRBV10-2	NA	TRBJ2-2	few	CASSEGRTTGELFF	TGCGCCAGCAGTGAAGGACGGACGACCGGGGAGCTGTTTTTT
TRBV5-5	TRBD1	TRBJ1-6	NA	CASSLAGQGFGSPLHF	TGTGCCAGCAGCTTGGCGGGACAGGGTTTCGGGTCACCCCTCCACTTT
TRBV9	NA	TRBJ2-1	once	CASSAQTSDYNEQFF	TGTGCCAGCAGCGCACAAACTAGTGACTACAATGAGCAGTTCTTC
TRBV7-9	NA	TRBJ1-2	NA	CASRPFGAGVGYGYTF	TGTGCCAGCAGACCGTTTGGGGCAGGGGTCGGTTATGGCTACACCTTC
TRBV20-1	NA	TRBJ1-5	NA	CSASLSNQPQHF	TGCAGTGCTAGTCTTAGCAATCAGCCCCAGCATTTT
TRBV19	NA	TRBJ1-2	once	CASGPGGYGYTF	TGTGCCAGTGGACCAGGCGGCTATGGCTACACCTTC
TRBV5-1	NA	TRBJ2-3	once	CASSGGTHPDTQYF	TGCGCCAGCAGCGGCGGGACTCACCCTGATACGCAGTATTTT